The 29 T cell receptor beta chains reported below all come from one sample, sequenced in a study of cytomegalovirus exposure and HLA in healthy donors. The PCR contained 60 Vbeta and 13 Jbeta primers. Sequencing used immunoSEQ multiplex PCR; TCRdb keeps in-frame clones, though not all of them. The data hold fewer than 200,000 clones, with around 76% observed a single time. The specimen was PBMCs. The receptors originated from a man between 60 and 70 years old in good health and CMV-seronegative.

This clone was counted a few times. The rearrangement joins TRBV6-6 to TRBJ1-1; 9 bases fit TRBD1. This CDR3 comprises 14 residues. From germline, CDR1 is MNHNY and CDR2 SVGAGI (reference sequence). The V and J ends lost 6 bases and 3 bases, in that order; junction bases with no gene match: 5. The CDR3 here is CASRSGQGYTEAFF. Written as DNA, the CDR3 is TGTGCCAGCAGGTCAGGACAGGGGTACACTGAAGCTTTCTTT.

V usage is TRBV6-5 and J usage is TRBJ1-4; 11 bases are shared with TRBD1. Germline V gene data show CDR1 as MNHEY and CDR2 as SVGAGI. The CDR3 runs 15 residues. With V trimmed by 2 bases and J by 7 bases, 3 bases remained unmatched. The CDR3 bases are TGTGCCAGCAGTTACGCCGGGACAGGGGGTGAAAAACTGTTTTTT. Translated: CASSYAGTGGEKLFF.

This chain connects TRBV6-6 to TRBJ2-5; 7 nucleotides match TRBD1. The CDR3 sequence is 15 residues long. V lost 6 bases and J lost 5; bases outside the gene matches: 12. Germline CDR1 and CDR2: MNHNY and SVGAGI (reference sequence). DNA of the CDR3: TGTGCCAGCAGGGAGCCGGGACAGTTGGGGGAGACCCAGTACTTC. Amino acid sequence: CASREPGQLGETQYF.

The genes are TRBV27 and TRBJ2-5; TRBD1 matches at 7 bases. The end of the DNA fits TRBJ2-7 better, so the J call may be wrong. The germline V gene has CDR1 MNHEY and CDR2 SMNVEV (reference sequence). This CDR3 has 14 residues. The CDR3 is CASSSDTGVYEQYF. The DNA for the CDR3 is TGTGCCAGCAGTTCGGACACAGGGGTATACGAGCAGTACTTC.

This rearrangement joins TRBV30 to TRBJ1-6; the D is unclear. Germline assignment: CDR1 GTSNPN and CDR2 SVGIG (reference sequence). CDR3 length: 15 amino acids. V was cut by 0 bases and J by 0 bases, with 6 bases left in between. In DNA form, the CDR3 reads TGTGCCTGGAGTGTACTTAACTCCTATAATTCACCCCTCCACTTT. This codes for CAWSVLNSYNSPLHF.

The V and J genes are TRBV7-2 and TRBJ2-7, with 7 nucleotides matching TRBD2. Germline V gives CDR1 SGHTA, CDR2 FQGNSA. Trimming took 1 base from V and 7 from J; bases not matched to a gene: 13. The CDR3 is 16 residues long. DNA of the CDR3: TGTGCCAGCAGCTTAGACCGAATGGCGGGAGTGGGTGAGCAGTACTTC. This sequence encodes CASSLDRMAGVGEQYF. Supplemented by reference TRBV7-2 and TRBJ2-7, the full variable domain reads GAGVSQSPSNKVTEKGKDVELRCDPISGHTALYWYRQSLGQGLEFLIYFQGNSAPDKSGLPSDRFSAERTGGSVSTLTIQRTQQEDSAVYLCASSLDRMAGVGEQYFGPGTRLTVT.

The rearrangement joins TRBV28 to TRBJ1-4; D remains ambiguous. With 2 bases removed from V and 4 bases from J, the gap between germline ends came to 14 bases. Per germline, CDR1 MDHEN and CDR2 SYDVKM. This CDR3 has 16 amino acids. The CDR3 region has the DNA TGTGCCAGCAGTTTACGGCCAGGAGGTGGTAATGAAAAACTGTTTTTT. It specifies CASSLRPGGGNEKLFF. Looking up the rest from reference TRBV28 and TRBJ1-4 gives the full variable domain: DVKVTQSSRYLVKRTGEKVFLECVQDMDHENMFWYRQDPGLGLRLIYFSYDVKMKEKGDIPEGYSVSREKKERFSLILESASTNQTSMYLCASSLRPGGGNEKLFFGSGTQLSVL.

The chain joins TRBV5-8 to TRBJ2-7; 10 bases line up with TRBD2. The CDR3 runs 18 residues. The junction had 12 bases not matched to a gene; V was cut back by 2 bases and J by 1 base. Germline CDR1 is SGHTS and CDR2 is YDEGEE. The CDR3 is CASSLGGGLAGVSYEQYF. CDR3 nucleotide sequence: TGTGCCAGCAGCTTAGGGGGGGGCCTAGCGGGAGTATCCTACGAGCAGTACTTC. The full variable domain, rest sourced from reference TRBV5-8 and TRBJ2-7, is EAGVTQSPTHLIKTRGQQATLRCSPISGHTSVYWYQQALGLGLQFLLWYDEGEERNRGNFPPRFSGRQFPNYSSELNVNALELEDSALYLCASSLGGGLAGVSYEQYFGPGTRLTVT.

The V gene is TRBV15, the J gene TRBJ2-3; 10 bases line up with TRBD2. V dropped 6 bases and J dropped 3; count of bases not matched to a gene: 3. The CDR3 covers 14 residues. The V gene's germline CDR1 is LNHNV and CDR2 YYDKDF (reference sequence). CDR3 DNA: TGTGCCACCAGATCTAGCGGGAGTACAGATACGCAGTATTTT. It yields the protein CATRSSGSTDTQYF.

The V gene is TRBV14, the J gene TRBJ2-3, with TRBD1 identical over 7 bases. Trimming at V came to 4 bases and at J to 8 bases, leaving 9 bases not matched to a gene. CDR1 and CDR2 from the germline V gene are SGHDN and FVKESK. This CDR3 has 14 residues. In DNA form, the CDR3 reads TGTGCCAGCAGCCCCGGGACAGTCACAATTACGCAGTATTTT. Its protein product is CASSPGTVTITQYF.

The chain couples TRBV7-9 to TRBJ2-5, with D tentatively TRBD1 (5 bases). Germline V gene sequence: CDR1 SEHNR, CDR2 FQNEAQ (reference sequence). Trimming stripped 6 bases from V and 0 bases from J, with 14 bases between. CDR3 length: 15 amino acids. Here the CDR3 DNA reads TGTGCCAGCAGAGAGTCACAGGTGTACCAAGAGACCCAGTACTTC. It encodes CASRESQVYQETQYF.

The chain links TRBV5-1 to TRBJ2-5; D remains unclear. V was clipped by 0 bases and J by 1 base, with 10 bases between them. The CDR3 contains 15 residues. The V gene's germline CDR1 is SGHRS and CDR2 YFSETQ. The DNA for the CDR3 is TGCGCCAGCAGCTTGGAACACCCCATCCAAGAGACCCAGTACTTC. Translating it yields CASSLEHPIQETQYF.

V gene TRBV7-2 combines with J gene TRBJ2-5; 14 bases align to TRBD2. The end of the DNA fits TRBJ2-7 better, so the J call may be wrong. This CDR3 comprises 17 residues. CDR1 and CDR2 (germline): SGHTA, FQGNSA. CDR3 in DNA: TGTGCCAGCAGCTTAGAGACTAGCGGGAGGGCCAGCTACGAGCAGTACTTC. This sequence encodes CASSLETSGRASYEQYF.

This clone was seen more than once but under ten times. The V and J genes are TRBV28 and TRBJ2-3, with TRBD2 as a possible D gene (6 bases). V was shortened by 2 bases and J by 0 bases, with 6 bases between the two germline ends. The CDR3 consists of 14 residues. Germline V gene lookup returns CDR1 MDHEN and CDR2 SYDVKM. CDR3 DNA sequence: TGTGCCAGCAGTTTAGCGGGGAGCACAGATACGCAGTATTTT. Translation: CASSLAGSTDTQYF.

J is TRBJ2-2 and V is TRBV4-3, with 11 bases matching TRBD2. Germline V gene data show CDR1 as LGHNA and CDR2 as YSLEER. This CDR3 is built from 18 residues. The V gene end was trimmed by 2 bases and the J gene end by 0 bases; junction bases not matched to a gene: 5. CDR3 residues: CASSQTLAGAANTGELFF. The DNA for the CDR3 is TGCGCCAGCAGCCAAACACTAGCGGGGGCCGCGAACACCGGGGAGCTGTTTTTT.

The V call is TRBV18, the J call TRBJ2-5, with 7 bases identical to TRBD2. The closer fit of TRBJ2-7 to the DNA end suggests the J call may be wrong. The CDR3 is 14 residues long. Germline V gives CDR1 KGHSH, CDR2 LQKENI. CDR3 DNA sequence: TGTGCCAGCTCACCAGATCTAGCGGACTACGAGCAGTACTTC. Its translation is CASSPDLADYEQYF.

This clone was seen once. The chain employs TRBV4-3 and TRBJ2-2; D may be TRBD2 (6 bases). Trimming removed 2 bases at V and 6 bases at J, with 19 bases between. Germline V lookup: CDR1 LGHNA, CDR2 YSLEER. This CDR3 spans 17 amino acids. The DNA of the CDR3 is TGCGCCAGCAGCCAACATTCAAGTGGGACTGCGGCCGGGGAGCTGTTTTTT. Its translation is CASSQHSSGTAAGELFF.

This sequence joins TRBV19 and TRBJ2-1; 8 nucleotides agree with TRBD2. Germline CDR1 reads LNHDA; CDR2 reads SQIVND (reference sequence). The CDR3 spans 14 residues. With 8 bases clipped from V and 6 bases from J, the junction kept 9 bases outside the gene matches. The CDR3 spells CASSAAGAANEQFF. CDR3 DNA sequence: TGTGCCAGTTCAGCAGCGGGGGCCGCCAATGAGCAGTTCTTC. The complete variable domain, with remaining parts taken from reference TRBV19 and TRBJ2-1, reads DGGITQSPKYLFRKEGQNVTLSCEQNLNHDAMYWYRQDPGQGLRLIYYSQIVNDFQKGDIAEGYSVSREKKESFPLTVTSAQKNPTAFYLCASSAAGAANEQFFGPGTRLTVL.

This sequence joins TRBV7-2 and TRBJ2-1; 10 bases line up with TRBD2. Losses at the gene ends were 0 bases for V and 4 bases for J; bases not matched to a gene: 12. Germline values: CDR1 SGHTA, CDR2 FQGNSA. This CDR3 region has 19 residues. The CDR3 coding sequence is TGTGCCAGCAGCTTAGCGCGAGGTTCTAGCGGGGGCTCTTACAATGAGCAGTTCTTC. It specifies CASSLARGSSGGSYNEQFF.

In regard to this clone: A read error may account for a junction end that differs from germline. This sequence joins TRBV9 and TRBJ2-3; D is undetermined. Germline V gives CDR1 SGDLS, CDR2 YYNGEE. The CDR3 spans 13 residues. The CDR3 sequence is CASSVALEYTQYF. In DNA, the CDR3 is TGTGCCAGCAGTGTAGCCCTAGAATATACGCAGTATTTT.

The genes are TRBV9 and TRBJ1-1; D gene ambiguous. The CDR3 is 16 residues long. Looked up from germline, CDR1 is SGDLS and CDR2 is YYNGEE. Trimming shortened V by 0 bases and J by 0 bases, and 12 bases separated the two germline ends. CDR3 protein: CASSVVGSWVNTEAFF. In DNA form, the CDR3 reads TGTGCCAGCAGCGTAGTCGGGAGTTGGGTGAACACTGAAGCTTTCTTT.

The genes are TRBV6-4 and TRBJ2-3; 10 bases are a match to TRBD2. The CDR3 extends over 15 amino acids. The trim removed 4 bases at V and 1 base at J, leaving 2 bases unmatched. Germline loops: CDR1 MRHNA, CDR2 SNTAGT. CDR3 nucleotide sequence: TGTGCCAGCAGTGCCGGGACTAGCGGCACAGATACGCAGTATTTT. Its protein is CASSAGTSGTDTQYF.

This chain uses TRBV7-2 with TRBJ2-5; tentative D call: TRBD2 (5 bases). Per the germline V gene, CDR1 is SGHTA and CDR2 is FQGNSA. The CDR3 length is 15 residues. V was shortened by 5 bases and J by 2 bases, with 15 bases between the two germline ends. CDR3: CASSPVISGQETQYF. Written as DNA, the CDR3 is TGTGCCAGCAGCCCGGTCATATCGGGACAAGAGACCCAGTACTTC.

V and J are TRBV5-4 and TRBJ2-7; the match to TRBD2 covers 7 bases. CDR1 and CDR2 from the germline V gene are SGHNT and YYREEE (reference sequence). The CDR3 extends over 15 amino acids. V was clipped by 3 bases and J by 2 bases; unmatched bases: 8. CDR3 nucleotides: TGTGCCAGCAGCTCCCAGCGGGAATTAACCTACGAGCAGTACTTC. This encodes CASSSQRELTYEQYF. The full variable domain, its missing parts supplied by reference TRBV5-4 and TRBJ2-7, is ETGVTQSPTHLIKTRGQQVTLRCSSQSGHNTVSWYQQALGQGPQFIFQYYREEENGRGNFPPRFSGLQFPNYSSELNVNALELDDSALYLCASSSQRELTYEQYFGPGTRLTVT.

The chain combines TRBV18 with TRBJ1-2; D is possibly TRBD1 (6 bases). V lost 2 bases and J 9 bases, leaving 22 bases between the germline ends. Germline-derived CDR1 and CDR2 are KGHSH and LQKENI. This CDR3 spans 16 amino acids. The CDR3 nucleotides are TGTGCCAGCTCACCAGACAGCGAGTCCCGGACAGCGAGCTACACCTTC. Its protein product is CASSPDSESRTASYTF.

The genes are TRBV5-4 and TRBJ2-5, with unresolved D. The last part of the DNA fits TRBJ2-7 better; the J call may be wrong. Per the germline V gene, CDR1 is SGHNT and CDR2 is YYREEE (reference sequence). The CDR3 consists of 13 residues. CDR3 region: CASSLTGSYEQYF. The CDR3 nucleotides are TGTGCCAGCAGCTTAACTGGTTCCTACGAGCAGTACTTC.

V usage is TRBV5-1 and J usage is TRBJ1-1; unclear D gene. Trimming pared 0 bases from V and 2 bases from J, leaving 11 bases between. The CDR3 loop spans 15 amino acids. Germline lookup yields CDR1 SGHRS and CDR2 YFSETQ. This CDR3 is CASSLGVGGNTEAFF. The CDR3 nucleotides are TGCGCCAGCAGCTTGGGGGTAGGCGGAAACACTGAAGCTTTCTTT.

The CDR3 DNA sequence: TGTGCCAGCGGACGGGGGCAAGAGACCCAGTACTTC. It translates to CASGRGQETQYF. This chain uses TRBV5-4 with TRBJ2-5; D perhaps matches TRBD2 (6 bases). This CDR3 spans 12 amino acids. Germline V lookup: CDR1 SGHNT, CDR2 YYREEE (reference sequence). Trimming removed 7 bases at V and 2 bases at J, with 9 bases between.

The chain has TRBV5-6 and TRBJ1-2, with D uncertain. V was clipped by 2 bases and J by 8 bases, with 7 bases between them. The CDR3 has 11 residues. The germline CDR1 and CDR2 sequences are SGHDT and YYEEEE. The CDR3: CASSFGVGYTF. DNA for the CDR3: TGTGCCAGCAGCTTCGGGGTGGGCTACACCTTC.